This TCR beta chain is from a study of control samples from healthy donors and cancer patients. The germline CDR1 and CDR2 sequences are SGHRS and YFSETQ. This CDR3 region has 16 residues. Trimming cost V 4 bases and J 4 bases; bases outside gene matches: 10. Measured with immunoSEQ multiplex PCR; TCRdb has only the in-frame clones, and not every one. There are 45,000 to 60,000 clones in the sample; 80% occur only once, and 10% lies in the top ten. Sequences were obtained from blood. The source is a man aged 65-85 years in good health. The chain has TRBV5-1 and TRBJ2-7, with 11 bases fitting TRBD1. The CDR3 nucleotides are TGCGCCAGCAGCCCCGGACAGGGGGCGATTGTGTACGAGCAGTACTTC. Protein sequence: CASSPGQGAIVYEQYF.